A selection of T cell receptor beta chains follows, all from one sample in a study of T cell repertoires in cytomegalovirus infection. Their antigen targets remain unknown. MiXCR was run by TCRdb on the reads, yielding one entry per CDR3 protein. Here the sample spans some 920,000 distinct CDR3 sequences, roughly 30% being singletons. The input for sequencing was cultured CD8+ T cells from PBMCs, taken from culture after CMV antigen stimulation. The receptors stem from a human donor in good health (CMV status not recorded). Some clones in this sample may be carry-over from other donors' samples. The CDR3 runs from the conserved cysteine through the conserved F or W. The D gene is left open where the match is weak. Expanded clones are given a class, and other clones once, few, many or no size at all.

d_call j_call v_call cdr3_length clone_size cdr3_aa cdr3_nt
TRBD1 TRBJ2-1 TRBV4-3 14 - CASSHPEGADEQFF TGCGCCAGCAGCCACCCCGAGGGGGCCGATGAGCAGTTCTTC
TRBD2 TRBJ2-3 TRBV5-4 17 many CASSVMVSGASTDTQYF TGTGCCAGCAGCGTGATGGTTAGCGGGGCGAGCACAGATACGCAGTATTTT
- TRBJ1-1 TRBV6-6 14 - CASSYSKGATEAFF TGTGCCAGCAGTTACTCAAAGGGAGCCACTGAAGCTTTCTTT
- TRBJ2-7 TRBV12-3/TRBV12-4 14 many CASSSLGGAYEQYF TGTGCCAGCAGTTCTTTGGGGGGCGCCTACGAGCAGTACTTC
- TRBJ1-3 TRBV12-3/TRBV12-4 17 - CASSFPGRAVSRNTIYF TGTGCCAGCAGTTTCCCAGGCAGGGCTGTTTCTCGAAACACCATATATTTT
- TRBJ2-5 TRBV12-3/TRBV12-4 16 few CASSSLEGGAWETQYF TGTGCCAGCAGTTCTTTGGAAGGGGGGGCCTGGGAGACCCAGTACTTC
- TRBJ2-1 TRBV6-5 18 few CASTLIHPSAGSYNEQFF TGTGCCAGCACCTTGATCCATCCTAGCGCCGGTTCCTACAATGAGCAGTTCTTC
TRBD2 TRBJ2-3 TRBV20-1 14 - CSASSGGFTDTQYF TGCAGTGCTTCCAGCGGGGGTTTTACAGATACGCAGTATTTT
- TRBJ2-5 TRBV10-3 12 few CATNQGQETQYF TGTGCCACCAATCAGGGACAAGAGACCCAGTACTTC
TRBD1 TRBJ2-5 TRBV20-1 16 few CSARDLEGAYQETQYF TGCAGTGCTAGAGACCTCGAGGGGGCGTACCAAGAGACCCAGTACTTC
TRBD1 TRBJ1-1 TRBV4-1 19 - CASSQDESRGRIGGTEAFF TGCGCCAGCAGCCAAGATGAATCCAGGGGGCGCATTGGGGGCACTGAAGCTTTCTTT
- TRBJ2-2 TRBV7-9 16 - CASSLTRSVNTGELFF TGTGCCAGCAGCCTAACGCGGTCGGTGAACACCGGGGAGCTGTTTTTT
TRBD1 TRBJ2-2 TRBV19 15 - CASTSGTANTGELFF TGTGCCAGCACCTCGGGGACAGCCAACACCGGGGAGCTGTTTTTT
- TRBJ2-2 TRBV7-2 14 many CASSFLGAAGELFF TGTGCCAGCAGCTTTCTGGGGGCCGCCGGGGAGCTGTTTTTT
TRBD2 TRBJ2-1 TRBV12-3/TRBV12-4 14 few CASSGSGGAHEQFF TGTGCCAGCAGTGGTAGCGGGGGGGCCCATGAGCAGTTCTTC
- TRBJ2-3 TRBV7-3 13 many CASSKGITDTQYF TGTGCCAGCAGCAAAGGGATCACAGATACGCAGTATTTT
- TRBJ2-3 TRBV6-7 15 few CASSYRRRRTDTQYF TGTGCCAGCAGTTATAGGAGACGCCGCACAGATACGCAGTATTTT
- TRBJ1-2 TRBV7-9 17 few CASSIKDLRDAWKSYTF TGTGCCAGCAGCATTAAGGATCTCCGGGACGCTTGGAAGAGCTACACCTTC
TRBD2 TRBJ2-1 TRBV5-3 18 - CASSAGLAGDVSYNEQFF TGTGCCAGCAGCGCGGGACTAGCGGGGGACGTTTCCTACAATGAGCAGTTCTTC
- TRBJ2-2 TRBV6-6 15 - CASSYEAGGTGELFF TGTGCCAGCAGTTACGAGGCAGGAGGAACCGGGGAGCTGTTTTTT
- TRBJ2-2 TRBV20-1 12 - CSARTGPRELFF TGCAGTGCTAGAACGGGTCCGCGGGAGCTGTTTTTT
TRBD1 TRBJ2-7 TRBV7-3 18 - CASSGQGQGKFRPYEQYF TGTGCCAGCAGCGGCCAGGGACAGGGGAAATTTCGTCCCTACGAGCAGTACTTC
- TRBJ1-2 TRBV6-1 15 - CASSVTDTSFYGYTF TGTGCCAGCAGCGTGACGGACACCTCATTCTATGGCTACACCTTC
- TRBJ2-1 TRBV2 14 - CASSEGGYYNEQFF TGTGCCAGCAGTGAGGGGGGATACTACAATGAGCAGTTCTTC
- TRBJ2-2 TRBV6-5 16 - CASSYFGIFITGELFF TGTGCCAGCAGTTACTTCGGAATCTTTATCACCGGGGAGCTGTTTTTT
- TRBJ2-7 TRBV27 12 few CASSPWGYEQYF TGTGCCAGCAGTCCTTGGGGCTACGAGCAGTACTTC
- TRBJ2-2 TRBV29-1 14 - CSAEGIANTGELFF TGCAGCGCCGAAGGGATCGCGAACACCGGGGAGCTGTTTTTT
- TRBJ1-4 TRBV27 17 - CASSPRGRGPTNEKLFF TGTGCCAGCAGCCCTCGGGGCCGGGGCCCAACTAATGAAAAACTGTTTTTT
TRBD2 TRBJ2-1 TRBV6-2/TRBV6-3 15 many CASSYGGDSYNEQFF TGTGCCAGCAGTTACGGGGGGGATTCCTACAATGAGCAGTTCTTC
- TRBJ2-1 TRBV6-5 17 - CASSAAREVLTYNEQFF TGTGCCAGCAGTGCTGCCAGGGAAGTTTTAACCTACAATGAGCAGTTCTTC
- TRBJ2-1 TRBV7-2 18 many CASSFVWERGRTYNEQFF TGTGCCAGCAGCTTCGTGTGGGAGAGGGGGAGGACCTACAATGAGCAGTTCTTC
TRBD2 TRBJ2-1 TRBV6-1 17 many CASSQTSGGSSYNEQFF TGTGCCAGCAGTCAGACTAGCGGGGGAAGCTCCTACAATGAGCAGTTCTTC
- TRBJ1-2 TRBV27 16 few CASSLGSGSGSYGYTF TGTGCCAGCAGTTTAGGGTCCGGGTCTGGCAGCTATGGCTACACCTTC
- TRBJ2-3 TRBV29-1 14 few CSVEGRGAEDTQYF TGCAGCGTTGAAGGCCGGGGGGCCGAAGATACGCAGTATTTT
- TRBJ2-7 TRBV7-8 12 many CASRETGYEQYF TGTGCCAGCAGAGAAACAGGGTACGAGCAGTACTTC
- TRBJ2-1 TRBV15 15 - CATSKGGNSYNEQFF TGTGCCACCAGCAAGGGGGGGAACTCCTACAATGAGCAGTTCTTC
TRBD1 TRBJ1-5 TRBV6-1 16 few CASSSVQGAPSQPQHF TGTGCCAGCAGTTCGGTCCAGGGGGCCCCAAGTCAGCCCCAGCATTTT
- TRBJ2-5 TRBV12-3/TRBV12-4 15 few CASSLNTGIQETQYF TGTGCCAGCAGTTTAAACACCGGTATCCAAGAGACCCAGTACTTC
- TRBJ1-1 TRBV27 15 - CASSPPSGVNTEAFF TGTGCCAGCAGTCCCCCGTCAGGGGTGAACACTGAAGCTTTCTTT
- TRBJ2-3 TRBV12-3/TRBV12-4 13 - CATLGPGTDTQYF TGTGCCACTCTCGGACCGGGGACAGATACGCAGTATTTT